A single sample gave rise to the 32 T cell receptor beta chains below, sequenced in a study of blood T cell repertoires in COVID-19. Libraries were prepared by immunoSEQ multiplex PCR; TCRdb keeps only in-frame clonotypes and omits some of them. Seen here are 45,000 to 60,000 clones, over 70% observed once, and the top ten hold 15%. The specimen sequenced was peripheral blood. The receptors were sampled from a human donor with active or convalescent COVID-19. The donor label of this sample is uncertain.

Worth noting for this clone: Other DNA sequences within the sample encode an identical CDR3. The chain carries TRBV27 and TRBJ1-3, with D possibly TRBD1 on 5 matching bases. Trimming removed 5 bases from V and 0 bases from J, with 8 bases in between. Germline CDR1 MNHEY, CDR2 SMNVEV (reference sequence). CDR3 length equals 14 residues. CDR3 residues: CASSRTGSGNTIYF. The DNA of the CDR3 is TGTGCCAGCAGTCGCACAGGCTCTGGAAACACCATATATTTT.

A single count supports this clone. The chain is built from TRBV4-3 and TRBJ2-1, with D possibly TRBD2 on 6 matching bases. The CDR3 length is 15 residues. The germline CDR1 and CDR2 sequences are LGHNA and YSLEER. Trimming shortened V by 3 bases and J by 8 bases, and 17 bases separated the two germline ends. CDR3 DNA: TGCGCCAGCAGCCACACGGGCGGAGGGGTAGATGAGCAGTTCTTC. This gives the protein CASSHTGGGVDEQFF.

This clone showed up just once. Here the CDR3 reads CSVETGGFDEQYF. As DNA, the CDR3 is TGCAGCGTTGAGACAGGGGGCTTCGACGAGCAGTACTTC. V and J are TRBV29-1 and TRBJ2-7, with 10 bases lining up with TRBD1. This CDR3 spans 13 amino acids. V gave up 3 bases and J gave up 5 bases; unmatched junction bases: 4. Germline CDR1 reads SQVTM; CDR2 reads ANQGSEA.

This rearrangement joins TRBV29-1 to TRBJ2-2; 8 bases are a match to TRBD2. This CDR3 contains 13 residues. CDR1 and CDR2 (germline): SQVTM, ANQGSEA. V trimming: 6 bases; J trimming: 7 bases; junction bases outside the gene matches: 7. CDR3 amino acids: CSVERERSGELFF. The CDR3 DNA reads TGCAGCGTGGAGCGGGAGAGGAGCGGGGAGCTGTTTTTT.

The CDR3 here is CASSKGASYEQYF. The CDR3 DNA reads TGTGCCAGCAGCAAAGGCGCCTCCTACGAGCAGTACTTC. The chain has TRBV21-1 and TRBJ2-7; no check of the table's D call, TRBD2, against the DNA was made. TRBV21-1 is listed as a pseudogene. The CDR3 is 13 amino acids.

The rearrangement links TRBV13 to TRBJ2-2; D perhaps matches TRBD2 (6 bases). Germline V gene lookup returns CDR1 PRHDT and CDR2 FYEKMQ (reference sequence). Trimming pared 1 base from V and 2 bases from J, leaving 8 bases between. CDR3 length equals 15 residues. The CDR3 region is CASSLAGENTGELFF. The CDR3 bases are TGTGCCAGCAGCTTAGCGGGAGAAAACACCGGGGAGCTGTTTTTT.

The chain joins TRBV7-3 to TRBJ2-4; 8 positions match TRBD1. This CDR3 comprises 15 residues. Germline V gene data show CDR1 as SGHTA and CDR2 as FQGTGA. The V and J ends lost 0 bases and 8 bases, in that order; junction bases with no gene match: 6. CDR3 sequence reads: CASSLTTQTGDIQYF. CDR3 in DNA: TGTGCCAGCAGCTTAACCACCCAGACAGGGGACATTCAGTACTTC.

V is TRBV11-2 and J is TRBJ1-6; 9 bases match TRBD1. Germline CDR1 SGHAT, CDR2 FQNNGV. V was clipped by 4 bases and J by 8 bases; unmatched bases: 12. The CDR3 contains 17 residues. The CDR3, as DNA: TGTGCCAGCAGCTCACAGGGGGCGATTCCCCTTTATTCACCCCTCCACTTT. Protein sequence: CASSSQGAIPLYSPLHF.

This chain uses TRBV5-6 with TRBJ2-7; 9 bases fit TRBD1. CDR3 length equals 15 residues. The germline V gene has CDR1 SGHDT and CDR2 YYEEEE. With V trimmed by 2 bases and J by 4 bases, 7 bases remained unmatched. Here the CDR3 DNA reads TGTGCCAGCAGCTTCCAAGGACAGGGGTCTTACGAGCAGTACTTC. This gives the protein CASSFQGQGSYEQYF. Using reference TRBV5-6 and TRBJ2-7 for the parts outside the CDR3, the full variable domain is DAGVTQSPTHLIKTRGQQVTLRCSPKSGHDTVSWYQQALGQGPQFIFQYYEEEERQRGNFPDRFSGHQFPNYSSELNVNALLLGDSALYLCASSFQGQGSYEQYFGPGTRLTVT.

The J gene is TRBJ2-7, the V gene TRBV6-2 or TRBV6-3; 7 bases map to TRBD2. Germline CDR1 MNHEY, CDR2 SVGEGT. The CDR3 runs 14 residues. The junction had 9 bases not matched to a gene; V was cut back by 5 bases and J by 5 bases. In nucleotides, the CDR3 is TGTGCCAGCAGTCTCTCCGGGACTATAAACGAGCAGTACTTC. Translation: CASSLSGTINEQYF.

CDR3 in amino acids: CASSQVAVGTYEQYF. The CDR3 DNA reads TGTGCCAGCAGCCAAGTTGCGGTCGGAACCTACGAGCAGTACTTC. The rearrangement uses TRBV3-1 (or the pseudogene TRBV3-2) and TRBJ2-7; D gene unclear. The CDR3 runs 15 residues. V lost 1 base to trimming and J lost 2 bases, with 12 bases between them. CDR1 and CDR2 from the germline V gene are LGHDT and YNNKEL (reference sequence).

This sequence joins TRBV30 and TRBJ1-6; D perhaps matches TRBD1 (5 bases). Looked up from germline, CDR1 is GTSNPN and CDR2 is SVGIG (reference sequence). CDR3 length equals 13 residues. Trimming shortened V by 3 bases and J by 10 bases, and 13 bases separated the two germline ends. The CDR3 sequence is CAWSVQGFSPLHF. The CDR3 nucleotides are TGTGCCTGGAGCGTCCAGGGTTTCTCACCCCTCCACTTT.

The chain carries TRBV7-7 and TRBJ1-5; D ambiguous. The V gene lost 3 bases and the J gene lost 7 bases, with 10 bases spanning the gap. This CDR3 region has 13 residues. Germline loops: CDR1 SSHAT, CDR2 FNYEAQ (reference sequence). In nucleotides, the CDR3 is TGTGCCAGCAGCTTCGAGGAGAGGCAGCCCCAGCATTTT. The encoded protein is CASSFEERQPQHF. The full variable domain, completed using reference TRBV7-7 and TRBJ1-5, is GAGVSQSPRYKVTKRGQDVTLRCDPISSHATLYWYQQALGQGPEFLTYFNYEAQPDKSGLPSDRFSAERPEGSISTLTIQRTEQRDSAMYRCASSFEERQPQHFGDGTRLSIL.

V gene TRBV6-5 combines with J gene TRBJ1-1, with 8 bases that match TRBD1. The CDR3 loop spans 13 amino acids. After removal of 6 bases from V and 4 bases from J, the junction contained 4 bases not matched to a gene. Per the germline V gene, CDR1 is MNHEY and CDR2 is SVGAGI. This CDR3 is CASSPRGPTEAFF. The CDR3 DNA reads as TGTGCCAGCAGCCCCAGGGGGCCCACTGAAGCTTTCTTT.

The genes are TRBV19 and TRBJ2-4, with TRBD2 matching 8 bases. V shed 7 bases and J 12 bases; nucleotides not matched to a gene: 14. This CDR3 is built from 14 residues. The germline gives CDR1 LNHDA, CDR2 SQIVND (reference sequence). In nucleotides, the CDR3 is TGTGCCAGTACCCCGGCGGGGGGCCCCTTCCATCAGTACTTC. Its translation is CASTPAGGPFHQYF. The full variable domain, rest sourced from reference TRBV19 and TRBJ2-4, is DGGITQSPKYLFRKEGQNVTLSCEQNLNHDAMYWYRQDPGQGLRLIYYSQIVNDFQKGDIAEGYSVSREKKESFPLTVTSAQKNPTAFYLCASTPAGGPFHQYFGAGTRLSVL.

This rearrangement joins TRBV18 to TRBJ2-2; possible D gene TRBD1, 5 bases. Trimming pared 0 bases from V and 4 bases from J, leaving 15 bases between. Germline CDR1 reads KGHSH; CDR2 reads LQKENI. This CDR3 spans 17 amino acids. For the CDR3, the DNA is TGTGCCAGCTCACCACCGAACGCTCCAAGGGGCACCGGGGAGCTGTTTTTT. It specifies CASSPPNAPRGTGELFF.

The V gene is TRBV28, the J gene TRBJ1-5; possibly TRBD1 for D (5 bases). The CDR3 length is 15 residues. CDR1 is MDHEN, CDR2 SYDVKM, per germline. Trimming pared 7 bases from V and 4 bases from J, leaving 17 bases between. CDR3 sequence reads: CASTQYNGGNQPQHF. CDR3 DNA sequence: TGTGCCAGCACCCAATATAATGGGGGGAATCAGCCCCAGCATTTT.

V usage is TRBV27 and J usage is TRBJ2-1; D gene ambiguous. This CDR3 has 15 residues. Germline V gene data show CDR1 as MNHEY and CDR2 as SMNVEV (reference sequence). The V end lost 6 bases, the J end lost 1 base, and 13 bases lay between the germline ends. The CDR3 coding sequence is TGTGCCAGCAGCTCAACTCGCGGTTCCTACAATGAGCAGTTCTTC. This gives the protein CASSSTRGSYNEQFF.

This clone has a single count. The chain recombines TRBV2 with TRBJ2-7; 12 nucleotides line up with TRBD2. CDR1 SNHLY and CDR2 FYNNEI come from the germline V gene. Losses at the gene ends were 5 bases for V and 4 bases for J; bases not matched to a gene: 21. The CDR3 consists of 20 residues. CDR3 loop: CASSKRPSSGRASEMYEQYF. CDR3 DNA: TGTGCCAGCAGTAAACGCCCGTCTAGCGGGAGGGCCTCGGAAATGTACGAGCAGTACTTC.

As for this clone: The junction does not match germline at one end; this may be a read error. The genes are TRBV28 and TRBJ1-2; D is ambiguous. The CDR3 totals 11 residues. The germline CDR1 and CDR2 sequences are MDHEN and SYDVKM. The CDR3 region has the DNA TGTGCCAGCAGCTTATCATATGGCTACACCTTC. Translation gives CASSLSYGYTF.

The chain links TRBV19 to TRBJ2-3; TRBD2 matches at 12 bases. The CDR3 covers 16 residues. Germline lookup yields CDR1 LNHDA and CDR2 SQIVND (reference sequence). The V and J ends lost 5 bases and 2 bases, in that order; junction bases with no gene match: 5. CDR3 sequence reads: CASSSGTSGYTDTQYF. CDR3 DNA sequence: TGTGCCAGTAGTTCAGGGACTAGCGGGTACACAGATACGCAGTATTTT.

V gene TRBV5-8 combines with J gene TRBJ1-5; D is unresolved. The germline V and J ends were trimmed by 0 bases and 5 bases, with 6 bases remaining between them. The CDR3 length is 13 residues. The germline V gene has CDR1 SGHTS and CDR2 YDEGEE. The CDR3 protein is CASSLGKYQPQHF. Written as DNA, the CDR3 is TGTGCCAGCAGCTTGGGTAAATATCAGCCCCAGCATTTT.

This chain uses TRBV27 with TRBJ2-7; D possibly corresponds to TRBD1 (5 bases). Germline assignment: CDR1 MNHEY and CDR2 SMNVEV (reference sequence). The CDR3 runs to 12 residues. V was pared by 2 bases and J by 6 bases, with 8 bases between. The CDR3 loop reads CASSLRGGEQYF. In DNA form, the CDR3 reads TGTGCCAGCAGTTTAAGGGGCGGCGAGCAGTACTTC.

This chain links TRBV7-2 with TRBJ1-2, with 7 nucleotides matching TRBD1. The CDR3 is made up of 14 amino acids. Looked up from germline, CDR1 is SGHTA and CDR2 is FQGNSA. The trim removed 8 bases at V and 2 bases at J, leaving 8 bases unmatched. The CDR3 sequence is CASSPQGDNYGYTF. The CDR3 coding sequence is TGTGCCAGCTCCCCTCAGGGGGACAACTATGGCTACACCTTC. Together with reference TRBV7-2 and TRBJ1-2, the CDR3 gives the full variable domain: GAGVSQSPSNKVTEKGKDVELRCDPISGHTALYWYRQSLGQGLEFLIYFQGNSAPDKSGLPSDRFSAERTGGSVSTLTIQRTQQEDSAVYLCASSPQGDNYGYTFGSGTRLTVV.

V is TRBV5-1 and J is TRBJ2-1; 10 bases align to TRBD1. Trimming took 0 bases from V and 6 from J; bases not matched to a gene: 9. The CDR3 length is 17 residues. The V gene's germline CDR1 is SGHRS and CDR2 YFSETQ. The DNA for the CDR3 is TGCGCCAGCAGCTTGGGGGCCGGGACAGGGGTACCCAATGAGCAGTTCTTC. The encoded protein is CASSLGAGTGVPNEQFF.

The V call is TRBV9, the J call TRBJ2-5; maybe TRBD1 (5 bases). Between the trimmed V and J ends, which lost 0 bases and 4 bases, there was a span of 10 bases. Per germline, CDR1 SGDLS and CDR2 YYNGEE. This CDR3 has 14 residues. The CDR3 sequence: CASSVDGRAETQYF. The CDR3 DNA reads TGTGCCAGCAGCGTAGATGGCAGGGCAGAGACCCAGTACTTC.

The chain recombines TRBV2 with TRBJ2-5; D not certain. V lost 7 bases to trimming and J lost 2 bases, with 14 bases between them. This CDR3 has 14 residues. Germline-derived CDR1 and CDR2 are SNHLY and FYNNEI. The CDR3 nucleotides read TGTGCCAGCATCAGACTGTCGGCACAAGAGACCCAGTACTTC. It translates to CASIRLSAQETQYF.

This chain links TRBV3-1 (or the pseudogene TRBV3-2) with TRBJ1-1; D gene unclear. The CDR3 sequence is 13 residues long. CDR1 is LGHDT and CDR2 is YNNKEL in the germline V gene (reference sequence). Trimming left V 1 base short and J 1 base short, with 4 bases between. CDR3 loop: CASSQGPNTEAFF. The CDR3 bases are TGTGCCAGCAGCCAAGGGCCGAACACTGAAGCTTTCTTT.

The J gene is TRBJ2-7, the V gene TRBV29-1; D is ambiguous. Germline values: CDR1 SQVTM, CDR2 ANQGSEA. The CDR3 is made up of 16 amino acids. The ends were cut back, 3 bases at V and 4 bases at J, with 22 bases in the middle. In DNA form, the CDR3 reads TGCAGCGTTGAGTCCCCTGGCCCCTCCCCTTTATACGAGCAGTACTTC. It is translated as CSVESPGPSPLYEQYF.

DNA for the CDR3: TGTGCCAGCAGCTTGGATGGGACAGGGGTCGGAAACACCATATATTTT. It translates to CASSLDGTGVGNTIYF. The chain uses TRBV5-6 and TRBJ1-3; 10 bases are shared with TRBD1. The germline V gene encodes CDR1 SGHDT and CDR2 YYEEEE. This CDR3 comprises 16 residues. V was clipped by 0 bases and J by 4 bases; unmatched bases: 4.

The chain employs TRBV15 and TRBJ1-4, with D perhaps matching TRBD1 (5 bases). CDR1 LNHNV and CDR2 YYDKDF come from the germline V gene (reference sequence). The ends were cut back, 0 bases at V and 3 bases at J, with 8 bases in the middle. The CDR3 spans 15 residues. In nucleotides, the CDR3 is TGTGCCACCAGCAGAGATCGGGGGGCTAATGAAAAACTGTTTTTT. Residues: CATSRDRGANEKLFF. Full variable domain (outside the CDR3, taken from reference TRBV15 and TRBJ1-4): DAMVIQNPRYQVTQFGKPVTLSCSQTLNHNVMYWYQQKSSQAPKLLFHYYDKDFNNEADTPDNFQSRRPNTSFCFLDIRSPGLGDTAMYLCATSRDRGANEKLFFGSGTQLSVL.

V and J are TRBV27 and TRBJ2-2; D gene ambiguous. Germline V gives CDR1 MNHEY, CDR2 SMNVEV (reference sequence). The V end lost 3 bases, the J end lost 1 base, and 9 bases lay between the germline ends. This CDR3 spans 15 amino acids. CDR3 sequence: CASSFRRGNTGELFF. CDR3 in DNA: TGTGCCAGCAGTTTTCGCCGAGGGAACACCGGGGAGCTGTTTTTT.